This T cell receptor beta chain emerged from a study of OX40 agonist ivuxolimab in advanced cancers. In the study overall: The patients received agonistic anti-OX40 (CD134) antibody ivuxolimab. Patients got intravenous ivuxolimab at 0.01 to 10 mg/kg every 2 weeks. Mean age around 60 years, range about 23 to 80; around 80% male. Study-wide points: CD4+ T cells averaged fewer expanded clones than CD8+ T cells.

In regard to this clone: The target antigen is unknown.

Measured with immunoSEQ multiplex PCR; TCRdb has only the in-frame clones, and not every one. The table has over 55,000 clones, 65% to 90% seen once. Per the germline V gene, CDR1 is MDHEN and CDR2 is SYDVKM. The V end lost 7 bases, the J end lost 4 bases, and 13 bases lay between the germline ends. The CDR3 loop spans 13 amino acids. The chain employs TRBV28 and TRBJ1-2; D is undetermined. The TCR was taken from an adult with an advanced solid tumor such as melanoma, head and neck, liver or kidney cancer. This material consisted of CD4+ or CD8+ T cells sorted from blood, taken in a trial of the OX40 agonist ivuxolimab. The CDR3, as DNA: TGTGCCAGCACCTCCTCCTTTCTCTATGGCTACACCTTC. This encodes CASTSSFLYGYTF.